This TCR beta chain was recovered during a study of cytomegalovirus exposure and HLA in healthy donors (dated by TCRdb to 2016 to 2017). At the level of the whole study: According to a later analysis, one platform produced both the approximately 110 validation repertoires and the roughly 660 repertoires of the first cohort. The study was designed to test whether signatures of past pathogen exposure could be identified by cataloging public T cell receptors. A separate validation cohort of about 110 different subjects was used in addition to the 666-subject first cohort. To predict cytomegalovirus infection status, the study combined high-throughput TCR immunosequencing, statistical association of individual TCRs with disease status, and machine learning.

Library preparation employed the immunoSEQ multiplex PCR assay. The source study handled its data this way. A statistical classification framework was developed to diagnose cytomegalovirus status using the catalog of TCR beta chain sequences. As stored in TCRdb, this immuneACCESS dataset retains in-frame rearrangements with V and J assigned. A fraction of the clones does not appear; measured against another copy, unresolved V genes explain less than half of the discrepancy, and the remainder lacks a known reason. That table is the source of V, J and clone size, and D and trimming were worked out from the DNA. The sample data list about 360,000 clones, and approximately 90% of these were observed just once. The ten largest clones take up approximately 0.86% of the sample. Points the paper makes about the study in general: The classifier was reported to diagnose cytomegalovirus status with high specificity and sensitivity in both the original cohort and the validation cohort. According to the authors, the approach could potentially be generalized to other disease states and immunological phenotypes. The study gave a list of some 150 TCR beta chains associated with cytomegalovirus. A later analysis found that TCRs clustered in the first cohort also tended to co-occur in the 120 validation repertoires, with approximately 93% of cluster scores above 0. All 120 or so repertoires were used to score co-occurrence in the validation cohort in a later analysis, because that analysis had no HLA typing for the cohort. In vitro tests confirmed that a few of the cytomegalovirus-associated TCR beta chains recognize cytomegalovirus antigens. Most TCR sequences were observed very rarely across donors, whereas some public TCRs were present in many individuals.

The donors belonged to the validation cohort of roughly 120 subjects, which was separate from the roughly 670-subject first cohort. As regards this clone: Its antigen is still unknown. One base away there is no much larger clone; base qualities are not given.

From its cysteine to its phenylalanine, the CDR3 spans 16 amino acids. Kept here is only the CDR3 DNA, which spans 48 bases and is read in frame from base 1. The germline V end is reduced by 4 bases and the J end by 3 bases; junction bases left unmatched: 11. CDR1 and CDR2 were assigned from the germline V gene as SGDLS and YYNGEE. What was sequenced was PBMCs. This sequence uses TRBV9 and TRBJ2-3; the junction holds 7 bases that match TRBD1. The sequence came from a young woman in good health and CMV-seronegative. The CDR3 amino acid sequence is: CASSPRQGSETDTQYF. The nucleotides read TGTGCCAGCAGCCCCCGACAGGGAAGTGAGACAGATACGCAGTATTTT.